This T cell receptor (beta chain) was observed in a study of OX40 agonist ivuxolimab in advanced cancers. Clones were read by immunoSEQ multiplex PCR, and TCRdb kept only the in-frame ones, dropping some. The sample lists around 6,000 clones, 81% occurring once. Germline V gene data show CDR1 as GTSNPN and CDR2 as SVGIG (reference sequence). V lost 1 base to trimming and J lost 1 base, with 17 bases between them. The CDR3 contains 18 residues. As concerns this clone: Its antigen is unknown.

General study results and limits: Relatively little clonal expansion, among the lowest observed, appeared in partial responders at 0.1-3.0 mg/kg.

The TCR sequence derives from an adult with an advanced solid tumor such as melanoma, head and neck, liver or kidney cancer. This sequence joins TRBV30 and TRBJ2-6; D is possibly TRBD1 (6 bases). The sample here was CD4+ or CD8+ T cells sorted from blood, taken in a trial of the OX40 agonist ivuxolimab. As DNA, the CDR3 is TGTGCCTGGAGTGGTACAGGGAAAAGGAGTTCTGGGGCCAACGTCCTGACTTTC. Protein sequence: CAWSGTGKRSSGANVLTF.